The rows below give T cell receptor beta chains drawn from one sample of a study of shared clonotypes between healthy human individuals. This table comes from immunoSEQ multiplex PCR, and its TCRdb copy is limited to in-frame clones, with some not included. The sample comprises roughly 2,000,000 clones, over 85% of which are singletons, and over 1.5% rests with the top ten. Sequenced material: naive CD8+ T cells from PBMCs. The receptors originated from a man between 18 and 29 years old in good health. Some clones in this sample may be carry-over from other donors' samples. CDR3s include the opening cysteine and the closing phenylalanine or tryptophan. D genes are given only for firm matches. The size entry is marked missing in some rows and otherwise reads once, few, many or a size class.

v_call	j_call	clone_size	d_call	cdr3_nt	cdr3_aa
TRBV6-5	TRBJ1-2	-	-	TGTGCCAGCAGTTACGATTGGCGCTATGGCTACACCTTC	CASSYDWRYGYTF
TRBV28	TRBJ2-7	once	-	TGTGCCAGCAGTTCCCTCGACGGATACTACGAGCAGTACTTC	CASSSLDGYYEQYF
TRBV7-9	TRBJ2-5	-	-	TGTGCCAGCAGCTTAAGACACGCACTAGGCCAAGAGACCCAGTACTTC	CASSLRHALGQETQYF
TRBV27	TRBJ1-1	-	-	TGTGCCAGCAGTTTATCCACAGTGAACACTGAAGCTTTCTTT	CASSLSTVNTEAFF
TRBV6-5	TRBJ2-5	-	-	TGTGCCAGCAGTTACTTCAGGGACCTGCGGACCCAGTACTTC	CASSYFRDLRTQYF
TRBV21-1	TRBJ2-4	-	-	TGTGCCAGCAGCAAAGTTGACAGGGAGGACATTCAGTACTTC	CASSKVDREDIQYF
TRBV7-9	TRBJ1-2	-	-	TGTGCCAGCAGCCGAGCGGCCGGCTCTGGCTATGGCTACACCTTC	CASSRAAGSGYGYTF
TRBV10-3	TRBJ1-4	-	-	TGTGCCATCAGTGATTCGAGGGACCGTAATGAAAAACTGTTTTTT	CAISDSRDRNEKLFF
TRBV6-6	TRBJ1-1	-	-	TGTGCCAGCTCCCGGCGGAGCACTGAAGCTTTCTTT	CASSRRSTEAFF
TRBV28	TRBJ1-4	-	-	TGTGCCAGCAGTCCACCCTTTGACCTGGGGGAAAAACTGTTTTTT	CASSPPFDLGEKLFF
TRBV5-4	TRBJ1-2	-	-	TGTGCCAGCGGGCTAGGAGGACAGAGATACTATGGCTACACCTTC	CASGLGGQRYYGYTF
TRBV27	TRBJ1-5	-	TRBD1	TGTGCCAGCAGCATAACAGGGGGCAATCAGCCCCAGCATTTT	CASSITGGNQPQHF
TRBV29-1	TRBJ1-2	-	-	TGCAGCGTCCGCCTCTGGAGTCCAACAGGCAACTATGGCTACACCTTC	CSVRLWSPTGNYGYTF
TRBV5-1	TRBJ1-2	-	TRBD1	TGCGCCAGCAGCTTGGCTGTTCGGGACAGTTCCTATGGCTACACCTTC	CASSLAVRDSSYGYTF
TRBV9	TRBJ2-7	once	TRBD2	TGTGCCAGCAGCCCCGGGACTAGCGGGGGCGAAGGAGCTTACGAGCAGTACTTC	CASSPGTSGGEGAYEQYF
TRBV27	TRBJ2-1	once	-	TGTGCCAGCAGTTTTAGAAGGGCGCACGACAATGAGCAGTTCTTC	CASSFRRAHDNEQFF
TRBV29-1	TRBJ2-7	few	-	TGCAGCGTTGGTGCCCAGGGTTCCTACGAGCAGTACTTC	CSVGAQGSYEQYF
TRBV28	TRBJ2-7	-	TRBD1	TGTGCCAGCAGTCTACCCCCGGGACAGTTTGGCTCCGAGCAGTACTTC	CASSLPPGQFGSEQYF
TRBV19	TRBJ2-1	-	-	TGTGCCAGTAGTATAGATCGTGGCCGTTCCTACAATGAGCAGTTCTTC	CASSIDRGRSYNEQFF
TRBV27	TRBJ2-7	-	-	TGTGCCAGCAGTCCGGGACGGAGAGGCGTCGAGCAGTACTTC	CASSPGRRGVEQYF
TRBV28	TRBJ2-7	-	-	TGTGCCAGCAGTCCTGGACAGCGATCCTACGAGCAGTACTTC	CASSPGQRSYEQYF
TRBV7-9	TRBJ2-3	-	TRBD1	TGTGCCAGCAGCCCCGGACAGGGGGCGGTTGATACGCAGTATTTT	CASSPGQGAVDTQYF
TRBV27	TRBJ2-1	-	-	TGTGCCAGCAGTTTAGGGACATTCGTCGCTCCCAATGAGCAGTTCTTC	CASSLGTFVAPNEQFF
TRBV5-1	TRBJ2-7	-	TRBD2	TGCGCCAGCGCGTCTGCGGGAGGCTCCTACGAGCAGTACTTC	CASASAGGSYEQYF
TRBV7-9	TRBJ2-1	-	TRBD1	TGTGCCAGCAGCTCCAGACAGGGCCCCTACAATGAGCAGTTCTTC	CASSSRQGPYNEQFF
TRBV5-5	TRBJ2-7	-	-	TGTGCCAGCAGCTTTTTTGAAGACAGCTACGAGCAGTACTTC	CASSFFEDSYEQYF
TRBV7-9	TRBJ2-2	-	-	TGTGCCAGCAGCTTAACCACTATCGGGGAGCTGTTTTTT	CASSLTTIGELFF
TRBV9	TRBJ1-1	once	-	TGTGCCAGCAGCGTAGTCGGAGGGTACACTGAAGCTTTCTTT	CASSVVGGYTEAFF
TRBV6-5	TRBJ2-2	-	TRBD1	TGTGCCAGCAGTTGGACAGGGACGACCGGGGAGCTGTTTTTT	CASSWTGTTGELFF
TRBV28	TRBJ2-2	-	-	TGTGCCAGCAGTTTTCCGGGACTGAACACCGGGGAGCTGTTTTTT	CASSFPGLNTGELFF
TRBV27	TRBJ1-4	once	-	TGTGCCAGCAGTTTATACGGGGGGCGCCCCGAAAAACTGTTTTTT	CASSLYGGRPEKLFF
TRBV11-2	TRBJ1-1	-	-	TGTGCCAGCAGCTTATGGAGGGGAGTCGACACTGAAGCTTTCTTT	CASSLWRGVDTEAFF
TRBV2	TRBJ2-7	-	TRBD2	TGTGCCAGCAGTGAAGTAGCGGGAAGCCCGTACGAGCAGTACTTC	CASSEVAGSPYEQYF
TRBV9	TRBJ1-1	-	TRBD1	TGTGCCAGCAGCGTGGGCAGGGGGCAGCTGAACACTGAAGCTTTCTTT	CASSVGRGQLNTEAFF
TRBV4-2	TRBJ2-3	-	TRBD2	TGTGCCAGCAGCCAGACTAGCGGGAGTACAGATACGCAGTATTTT	CASSQTSGSTDTQYF
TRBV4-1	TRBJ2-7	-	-	TGCGCCAGCAGCCACGGGACCCGATCCTACGAGCAGTACTTC	CASSHGTRSYEQYF
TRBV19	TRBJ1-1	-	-	TGTGCCGCCAGTAATTTGGGGGCTATGAACACTGAAGCTTTCTTT	CAASNLGAMNTEAFF
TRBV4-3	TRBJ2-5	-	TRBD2	TGCGCCAGCAGCCGGCTACTAGCGGGTCAAGAGACCCAGTACTTC	CASSRLLAGQETQYF
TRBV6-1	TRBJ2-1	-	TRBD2	TGTGCCAGCAGTGAAGTGTCGGGAGGAGTCTATGAGCAGTTCTTC	CASSEVSGGVYEQFF
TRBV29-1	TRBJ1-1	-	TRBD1	TGCAGCGTTGGATTTGGACAGGGGTTTGACACTGAAGCTTTCTTT	CSVGFGQGFDTEAFF
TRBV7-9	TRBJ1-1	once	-	TGTGCCAGCAGCTTACCGCCTCTAAGGGGGACCGGCACTGAAGCTTTCTTT	CASSLPPLRGTGTEAFF
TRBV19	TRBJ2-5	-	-	TGTGCCAGTAGTATTCGATGGGGGCGGGATATGGAGACCCAGTACTTC	CASSIRWGRDMETQYF
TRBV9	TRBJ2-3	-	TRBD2	TGTGCCAGCAGCGGCAAGAAGGGGACTAGCGGGTTTTCAGATACGCAGTATTTT	CASSGKKGTSGFSDTQYF
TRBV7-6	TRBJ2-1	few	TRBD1	TGTGCCAGCAGCGCCGGGACAGGGGGCAACTATGAGCAGTTCTTC	CASSAGTGGNYEQFF
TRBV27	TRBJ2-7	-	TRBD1	TGTGCCAGTAGACCAGGGGGTATTATCGACGAGCAGTACTTC	CASRPGGIIDEQYF
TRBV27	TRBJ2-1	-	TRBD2	TGTGCCAGCAGTTCAGGGACTAGCCCAATCACGGGGCAGTTCTTC	CASSSGTSPITGQFF
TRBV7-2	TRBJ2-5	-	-	TGTGCCAGCAGCTTATTTTCTGGGGTTTCTGGGGACCAGTACTTC	CASSLFSGVSGDQYF
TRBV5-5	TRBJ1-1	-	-	TGTGCCAGCAGCTTCTTGAGGGGCACTGAAGCTTTCTTT	CASSFLRGTEAFF
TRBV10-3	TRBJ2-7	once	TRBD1	TGTGCCTCTGGAGGGGGGACAGGGCCTTCCTACGAGCAGTACTTC	CASGGGTGPSYEQYF
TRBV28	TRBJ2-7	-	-	TGTGCCAGCAGTGTCCACCTATCCGCGGGGGCCTCCTACGAGCAGTACTTC	CASSVHLSAGASYEQYF
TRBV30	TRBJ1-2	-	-	TGTGCCTGGAGCGGGGTACGGCTCTATGGCTACACCTTC	CAWSGVRLYGYTF
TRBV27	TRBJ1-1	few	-	TGTGCCAGCAGTTCAGGAAACACTGAAGCTTTCTTT	CASSSGNTEAFF
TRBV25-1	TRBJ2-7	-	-	TGTGCCAGCAGTGGGTACGAGCAGTACTTC	CASSGYEQYF
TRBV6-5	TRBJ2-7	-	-	TGTGCCAGCAGCCCAAGAGGAGGATACGAGCAGTACTTC	CASSPRGGYEQYF
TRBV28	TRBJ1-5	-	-	TGTGCCAGCCGTTTGAGGCGGATGAATCAGCCCCAGCATTTT	CASRLRRMNQPQHF